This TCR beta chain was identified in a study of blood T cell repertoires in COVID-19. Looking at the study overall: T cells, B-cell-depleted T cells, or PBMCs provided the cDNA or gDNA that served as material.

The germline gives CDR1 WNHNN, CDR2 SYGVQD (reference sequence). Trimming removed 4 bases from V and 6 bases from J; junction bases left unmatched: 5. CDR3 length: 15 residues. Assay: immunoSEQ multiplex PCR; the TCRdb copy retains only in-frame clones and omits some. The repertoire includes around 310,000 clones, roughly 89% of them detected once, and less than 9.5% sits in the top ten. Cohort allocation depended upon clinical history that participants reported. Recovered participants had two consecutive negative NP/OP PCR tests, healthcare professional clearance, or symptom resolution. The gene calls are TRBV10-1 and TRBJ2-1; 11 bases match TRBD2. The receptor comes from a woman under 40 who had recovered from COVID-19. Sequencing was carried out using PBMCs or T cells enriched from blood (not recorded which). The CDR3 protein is CASSVSLAGVNEQFF. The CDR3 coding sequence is TGCGCCAGCAGTGTTTCACTAGCGGGAGTCAATGAGCAGTTCTTC.